A single sample gave rise to the 27 T cell receptor beta chains below, sequenced in a study of human T cells and chemical hapten exposure. Sample time point: patch test 3, about 24 weeks after DPC sensitization. The sample's treatment: therapeutic diphenylcyclopropenone sensitization with weekly scalp DPC. TCRdb itself ran the RACE reads through MiXCR, one entry per CDR3 protein. The data contain some 180,000 distinct CDR3 sequences, 24% of them seen just once; the ten biggest clones take up 2% to 2.5%. Specimen: whole blood, collected in connection with sensitization to the hapten diphenylcyclopropenone (DPC). Receptor source: a woman in her thirties or forties with alopecia areata. Some clones in this sample may be carry-over from other donors' samples.

This clonotype was counted only a few times. The rearrangement joins TRBV20-1 to TRBJ1-1; possibly TRBD1 for D (5 bases). This CDR3 is built from 13 residues. Looked up from germline, CDR1 is DFQATT and CDR2 is SNEGSKA (reference sequence). Trimming removed 4 bases at V and 1 base at J, with 10 bases between. The CDR3 here is CSATGTENTEAFF. Written as DNA, the CDR3 is TGCAGTGCTACCGGGACGGAGAACACTGAAGCTTTCTTT.

The rearrangement links TRBV27 to TRBJ2-4; 8 bases are a match to TRBD1. Trimming took 3 bases from V and 6 from J; bases not matched to a gene: 4. The CDR3 loop spans 14 amino acids. Germline V lookup: CDR1 MNHEY, CDR2 SMNVEV (reference sequence). The CDR3 loop is CASSLKGQANIQYF. CDR3 in DNA: TGTGCCAGCAGTTTGAAGGGACAGGCAAACATTCAGTACTTC.

V is TRBV20-1 and J is TRBJ2-5; 9 bases agree with TRBD2. The CDR3 has 15 residues. CDR1 is DFQATT, CDR2 SNEGSKA, per germline (reference sequence). J lost 4 bases, V lost 5 bases, and 11 bases had no gene match. The CDR3 DNA sequence: TGCAGTGCTCGTTCGGCTAGCGGGAACGGAGAGACCCAGTACTTC. The encoded protein is CSARSASGNGETQYF.

The rearrangement uses TRBV29-1 and TRBJ1-1; D is unresolved. V gave up 7 bases and J gave up 1 base, with 13 bases separating them. The germline V gene has CDR1 SQVTM and CDR2 ANQGSEA. The CDR3 has 13 amino acids. CDR3 region: CSARPLGNTEAFF. CDR3 nucleotide sequence: TGCAGCGCCAGACCCCTGGGGAACACTGAAGCTTTCTTT.

The rearrangement links TRBV24-1 to TRBJ1-1; TRBD1 might be the D (5 bases). The CDR3 spans 13 residues. Between the trimmed V and J ends, which lost 3 bases and 6 bases, there was a span of 10 bases. Germline V lookup: CDR1 KGHDR, CDR2 SFDVKD. In DNA, the CDR3 is TGTGCCACCAGTGATCAGGGTACCGCTGAAGCTTTCTTT. It encodes CATSDQGTAEAFF.

This clonotype was counted a few times. V usage is TRBV20-1 and J usage is TRBJ1-6; D perhaps matches TRBD1 (6 bases). This CDR3 contains 19 residues. Germline lookup yields CDR1 DFQATT and CDR2 SNEGSKA (reference sequence). Trimming left V 2 bases short and J 0 bases short, with 20 bases between. Here the CDR3 reads CSARPAGTPASSYNSPLHF. For the CDR3, the DNA is TGCAGTGCTAGACCTGCCGGGACACCAGCAAGCTCCTATAATTCACCCCTCCACTTT.

The rearrangement links TRBV28 to TRBJ1-6, with TRBD1 matching 10 bases. The CDR3 runs to 16 residues. V was clipped by 6 bases and J by 5 bases; unmatched bases: 7. CDR1 is MDHEN and CDR2 is SYDVKM in the germline V gene. DNA for the CDR3: TGTGCCAGCAGCCCGACAGGGGGCTATCATAATTCACCCCTCCACTTT. Translating gives CASSPTGGYHNSPLHF.

The chain recombines TRBV10-3 with TRBJ2-7; 10 bases fit TRBD2. Germline trimming cut 5 bases from V and 4 bases from J; bases unmatched to any gene: 5. The CDR3 spans 14 residues. The germline V gene has CDR1 ENHRY and CDR2 SYGVKD. As DNA, the CDR3 is TGTGCCATCAGTAAAGCGGGAGGGCAGTACGAGCAGTACTTC. Protein sequence: CAISKAGGQYEQYF.

At least ten counts were recorded for this clonotype. The rearrangement joins TRBV29-1 to TRBJ1-1; 7 bases are a match to TRBD1. The V gene end was trimmed by 6 bases and the J gene end by 0 bases; junction bases not matched to a gene: 7. The CDR3 has 14 amino acids. Germline V CDR1 and CDR2: SQVTM, ANQGSEA. The CDR3 loop is CSVKTGMVNTEAFF. As DNA, the CDR3 is TGCAGCGTAAAGACAGGGATGGTGAACACTGAAGCTTTCTTT.

There are many counts of this clonotype. The chain carries TRBV6-5 and TRBJ2-7; 8 bases line up with TRBD2. Germline values: CDR1 MNHEY, CDR2 SVGAGI. The CDR3 spans 13 residues. Germline trimming cut 6 bases from V and 4 bases from J; bases unmatched to any gene: 5. CDR3 nucleotides: TGTGCCAGCAGGGGCGGGGGGAAATACGAGCAGTACTTC. Its translation is CASRGGGKYEQYF.

The chain couples TRBV5-1 to TRBJ1-1; tentatively, D is TRBD1 (6 bases). CDR1 and CDR2 (germline): SGHRS, YFSETQ. V dropped 3 bases and J dropped 2 bases, with 20 bases sitting between them. This CDR3 contains 17 residues. The CDR3, as DNA: TGCGCCAGCAGCTCCACACCCTCACAGGGACTAAACACTGAAGCTTTCTTT. Its protein product is CASSSTPSQGLNTEAFF.

The J gene is TRBJ1-6, the V gene TRBV6-6, with D possibly matching TRBD1 (5 bases). Deletions cut 7 bases from V and 10 bases from J, with 14 bases between. This CDR3 region has 13 residues. CDR1 is MNHNY and CDR2 is SVGAGI in the germline V gene (reference sequence). In DNA, the CDR3 is TGTGCCAGCACCAATGGGGGAGTCTCACCCCTCCACTTT. It encodes CASTNGGVSPLHF.

The chain recombines TRBV7-6 with TRBJ1-4, with 7 bases matching TRBD1. The CDR3 loop spans 14 amino acids. Germline loops: CDR1 SGHVS, CDR2 FNYEAQ. V was pared by 4 bases and J by 8 bases, with 7 bases of the junction left unmatched. CDR3 sequence reads: CASSSRDRREKLFF. CDR3 coding DNA: TGTGCCAGCAGCTCTCGGGACAGAAGGGAAAAACTGTTTTTT.

This chain joins TRBV29-1 and TRBJ1-1; TRBD1 agrees at 8 bases. The CDR3 extends over 18 amino acids. J was trimmed by 0 bases and V by 7 bases; bases with no gene match: 19. From germline, CDR1 is SQVTM and CDR2 ANQGSEA. The CDR3 DNA reads TGCAGCGCCAAGGACAGGGCCGGAAAAATAGAAATGAACACTGAAGCTTTCTTT. This codes for CSAKDRAGKIEMNTEAFF.

The chain is built from TRBV15 and TRBJ2-1; D not certain. Germline V lookup: CDR1 LNHNV, CDR2 YYDKDF (reference sequence). Between the trimmed V and J ends, which lost 0 bases and 7 bases, there was a span of 4 bases. The CDR3 runs to 12 residues. The CDR3 region is CATSRERNEQFF. For the CDR3, the DNA is TGTGCCACCAGCAGAGAAAGGAATGAGCAGTTCTTC.

This clonotype showed up just a few times. The V call is TRBV4-3, the J call TRBJ2-7, with 9 bases lining up with TRBD1. Per germline, CDR1 LGHNA and CDR2 YSLEER. Trimming removed 3 bases from V and 3 bases from J; junction bases left unmatched: 6. This CDR3 is 15 amino acids long. The CDR3 coding sequence is TGCGCCAGCAGCCATCCCGGACAGGGGCGCTACGAGCAGTACTTC. Its translation: CASSHPGQGRYEQYF.

This clonotype was detected a few times. This rearrangement joins TRBV7-3 to TRBJ1-5; D remains unclear. Germline V gene sequence: CDR1 SGHTA, CDR2 FQGTGA. CDR3 length: 14 amino acids. Trimming pared 5 bases from V and 7 bases from J, leaving 15 bases between. The CDR3: CASSPPGSGQPQHF. The CDR3 nucleotides are TGTGCCAGCAGCCCACCCGGTTCGGGGCAGCCCCAGCATTTT. Complete variable domain (other parts from reference TRBV7-3 and TRBJ1-5): GAGVSQTPSNKVTEKGKYVELRCDPISGHTALYWYRQSLGQGPEFLIYFQGTGAADDSGLPNDRFFAVRPEGSVSTLKIQRTERGDSAVYLCASSPPGSGQPQHFGDGTRLSIL.

This clonotype appeared once. This chain links TRBV4-2 with TRBJ2-7; the D gene is possibly TRBD1 (6 bases). Germline V gene data show CDR1 as LGHNA and CDR2 as YNFKEQ. This CDR3 has 15 amino acids. V dropped 1 base and J dropped 3 bases, with 13 bases sitting between them. The CDR3 sequence: CASSQGVGADYEQYF. In DNA form, the CDR3 reads TGTGCCAGCAGCCAAGGGGTGGGGGCTGACTACGAGCAGTACTTC.

The genes are TRBV3-1 and TRBJ2-3, with D maybe TRBD1 (7 bases). Trimming removed 2 bases from V and 7 bases from J, with 16 bases in between. The CDR3 is 15 amino acids. Germline V gives CDR1 LGHDT, CDR2 YNNKEL (reference sequence). This CDR3 reads CASSQIRQGGNTQYF. The DNA of the CDR3 is TGTGCCAGCAGCCAAATCAGACAGGGAGGCAATACGCAGTATTTT.

The V and J genes are TRBV6-2 or TRBV6-3 and TRBJ2-5; possible D gene TRBD1, 6 bases. The CDR3 totals 13 residues. Germline lookup yields CDR1 MNHEY and CDR2 SVGEGT. Trimming cost V 6 bases and J 10 bases, with 18 bases left between them. This chain's CDR3 is CASRDPGQMIQYF. CDR3 DNA sequence: TGTGCCAGCAGGGATCCGGGACAAATGATCCAGTACTTC.

The count of this clonotype is one. The chain carries TRBV12-3 or TRBV12-4 and TRBJ2-7; 8 nucleotides align to TRBD2. The V gene end was trimmed by 4 bases and the J gene end by 5 bases; junction bases not matched to a gene: 7. The CDR3 consists of 14 residues. The CDR3 DNA is TGTGCCAGCAGTTCACCGGGACTAGTAAACGAGCAGTACTTC. Translated: CASSSPGLVNEQYF.

By proportion, this clonotype is medium-sized (0.01 to 0.1%). The gene calls are TRBV29-1 and TRBJ2-1; 7 bases are shared with TRBD2. The V segment lost 6 bases and the J segment 7 bases; nucleotides outside the gene matches: 9. CDR3 size: 13 residues. Germline CDR1 and CDR2: SQVTM and ANQGSEA. The CDR3 nucleotides read TGCAGCGTCAGTGGCGGGGGTATTAATGAGCAGTTCTTC. Its translation is CSVSGGGINEQFF.

This sequence joins TRBV3-1 and TRBJ1-1; tentatively, D is TRBD1 (6 bases). The CDR3 is made up of 14 amino acids. CDR1 is LGHDT, CDR2 YNNKEL, per germline (reference sequence). V gave up 5 bases and J gave up 1 base, with 11 bases separating them. The CDR3 loop reads CASSAGTKNTEAFF. CDR3 sequence (DNA): TGTGCCAGCAGCGCCGGGACAAAGAACACTGAAGCTTTCTTT.

The rearrangement joins TRBV11-1 to TRBJ2-5, with D perhaps matching TRBD1 or TRBD2 (5 bases each). Germline values: CDR1 SGHAT, CDR2 FQDESV (reference sequence). Trimming stripped 5 bases from V and 1 base from J, with 17 bases between. CDR3 size: 16 residues. CDR3 nucleotides: TGTGCCAGCAGCCAAGCCGGGACGGTATCCCAAGAGACCCAGTACTTC. This gives the protein CASSQAGTVSQETQYF. The full variable domain, rest sourced from reference TRBV11-1 and TRBJ2-5, is EAEVAQSPRYKITEKSQAVAFWCDPISGHATLYWYRQILGQGPELLVQFQDESVVDDSQLPKDRFSAERLKGVDSTLKIQPAELGDSAMYLCASSQAGTVSQETQYFGPGTRLLVL.

The table lists this clonotype with a few counts. The CDR3 protein is CASSQDLTSGRASNEQFF. In nucleotides, the CDR3 is TGTGCCAGCAGCCAGGATTTGACTAGCGGGAGGGCCAGCAATGAGCAGTTCTTC. V usage is TRBV4-2 and J usage is TRBJ2-1; 14 nucleotides match TRBD2. V gave up 3 bases and J gave up 6 bases; unmatched junction bases: 10. Germline V gene sequence: CDR1 LGHNA, CDR2 YNFKEQ. The CDR3 length is 18 residues.

This clonotype was recorded a few times. The chain joins TRBV28 to TRBJ1-5, with a possible D match to TRBD1 (6 bases). The CDR3 totals 16 residues. Trimming cost V 7 bases and J 0 bases, with 16 bases left between them. Germline CDR1 is MDHEN and CDR2 is SYDVKM. The CDR3, as DNA: TGTGCCAGCAATAGGCAGGGGTCTTATAGCAATCAGCCCCAGCATTTT. Its protein product is CASNRQGSYSNQPQHF.

In its sample, this clonotype was seen a few times. This chain uses TRBV20-1 with TRBJ2-1; tentative D call: TRBD2 (6 bases). The ends were cut back, 2 bases at V and 2 bases at J, with 13 bases in the middle. The CDR3 sequence is 15 residues long. The germline V gene has CDR1 DFQATT and CDR2 SNEGSKA (reference sequence). This CDR3 is CSARRAVAAYNEQFF. CDR3 nucleotide sequence: TGCAGTGCTAGAAGGGCCGTAGCGGCCTACAATGAGCAGTTCTTC.